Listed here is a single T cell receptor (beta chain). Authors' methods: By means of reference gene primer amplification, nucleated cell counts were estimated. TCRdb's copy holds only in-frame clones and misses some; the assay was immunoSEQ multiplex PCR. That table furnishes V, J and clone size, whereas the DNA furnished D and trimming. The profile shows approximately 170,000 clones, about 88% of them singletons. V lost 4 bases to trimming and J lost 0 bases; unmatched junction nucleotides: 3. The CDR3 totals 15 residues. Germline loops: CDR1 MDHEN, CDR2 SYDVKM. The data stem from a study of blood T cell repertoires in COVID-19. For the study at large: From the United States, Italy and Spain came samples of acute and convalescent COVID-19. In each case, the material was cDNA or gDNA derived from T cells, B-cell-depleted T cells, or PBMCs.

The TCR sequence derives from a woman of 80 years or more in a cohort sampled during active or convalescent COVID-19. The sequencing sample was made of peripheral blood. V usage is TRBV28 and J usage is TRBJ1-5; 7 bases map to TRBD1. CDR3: CASSSTGSSNQPQHF. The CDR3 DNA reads TGTGCCAGCAGTTCGACAGGGAGTAGCAATCAGCCCCAGCATTTT.